This T cell receptor (beta chain) was captured by sequencing in a study of T-cell reconstitution after alpha-beta-depleted transplantation in children. Unique molecular identifiers were built into the TCRbeta library. A single record per CDR3 protein comes from TCRdb applying MiXCR to the PCR reads. The data show about 500,000 distinct CDR3 sequences, 32% seen once. Trimming shortened V by 3 bases and J by 0 bases, and 24 bases separated the two germline ends. This CDR3 is 20 amino acids long. Sample: PBMCs from the stem cell graft donor, taken from the stem cell graft. This TCR came from a human donor who donated a stem cell graft to a child with aplastic anemia. The chain employs TRBV12-3 or TRBV12-4 and TRBJ2-1, with a possible D match to TRBD2 (5 bases). The CDR3 protein is CASSLSAGRPLQLSYNEQFF. DNA for the CDR3: TGTGCCAGCAGTTTGTCGGCGGGCCGACCCCTACAACTCTCCTACAATGAGCAGTTCTTC.